This T cell receptor (beta chain) was sequenced for a study of T cells after yellow fever vaccination. Study conclusions and caveats: Any FACS-sorted repertoire could hold abundant clonotypes that contaminate it from the bulk population. Among primary-vaccination clones, most reappeared after the booster, at almost 98% for CD4 and about 90% for CD8. CD4 and CD8 compartments shared a small share of clonotypes, likely from convergent recombination.

The CDR3 totals 17 residues. Trimming left V 3 bases short and J 0 bases short, with 15 bases between. This clonotype showed up just a few times. Its antigen remains unknown. Universal primer sites and UMIs were introduced during 5'RACE template-switching synthesis of TCR cDNA. In TCRdb, the 5' RACE reads were re-called with MiXCR into one record per CDR3 protein. The table has 200,000 to 300,000 distinct CDR3 sequences, over 6.5% seen once. This specimen was CD4+ T cells sorted from PBMCs, taken on the day of the yellow fever booster vaccination. The TCR comes from a man aged 25-45 years who received the YFV17D yellow fever vaccine. V usage is TRBV12-3 or TRBV12-4 and J usage is TRBJ1-3; no definite D call. DNA for the CDR3: TGTGCCAGCAGTTTGACCCCCTCAGATCCCTCTGGAAACACCATATATTTT. This codes for CASSLTPSDPSGNTIYF.